These 17 T cell receptor beta chains were all obtained from the same sample, sequenced in a study of cytomegalovirus exposure and HLA in healthy donors. The method was immunoSEQ multiplex PCR; TCRdb's version includes in-frame clones alone and lacks a portion of them. The sample lists 100,000 to 150,000 clones, 95% to 97% occurring once. Material for sequencing was PBMCs. Receptors originate from a man younger than 30 in good health and CMV-seronegative.

The V call is TRBV18, the J call TRBJ2-7, with D possibly being TRBD1 (6 bases). The CDR3 covers 14 residues. V lost 8 bases and J 0 bases, leaving 14 bases between the germline ends. CDR1 is KGHSH and CDR2 is LQKENI in the germline V gene. The CDR3 loop is CASTGTDPSYEQYF. Written as DNA, the CDR3 is TGTGCCAGCACAGGGACGGATCCCTCCTACGAGCAGTACTTC.

The chain links TRBV27 to TRBJ2-1; D remains unclear. The CDR3 runs 15 residues. Germline assignment: CDR1 MNHEY and CDR2 SMNVEV (reference sequence). V was clipped by 2 bases and J by 5 bases, with 13 bases between them. The CDR3 nucleotides are TGTGCCAGCAGTTTAAGCCCCATCCCGGACAATGAGCAGTTCTTC. Residues: CASSLSPIPDNEQFF.

V and J are TRBV7-8 and TRBJ2-5, with a possible D match to TRBD2 (6 bases). CDR1 and CDR2 from the germline V gene are SGHVS and FQNEAQ. Deletions cut 1 base from V and 4 bases from J, with 13 bases between. The CDR3 has 15 amino acids. The CDR3 loop is CASSLGSGGPETQYF. DNA of the CDR3: TGTGCCAGCAGCTTAGGTTCCGGAGGGCCAGAGACCCAGTACTTC.

CDR3 amino acids: CASSFRDTLYNEQFF. CDR3 sequence (DNA): TGTGCCAGCAGCTTCCGGGACACCCTTTACAATGAGCAGTTCTTC. The chain has TRBV11-1 and TRBJ2-1, with TRBD1 as a possible D gene (6 bases). Germline CDR1 reads SGHAT; CDR2 reads FQDESV (reference sequence). With 3 bases removed from V and 4 bases from J, the gap between germline ends came to 13 bases. There are 15 residues in the CDR3.

The chain uses TRBV6-1 and TRBJ2-5; no clear D. V was cut by 2 bases and J by 4 bases, with 2 bases left in between. Germline CDR1 is MNHNS and CDR2 is SASEGT. This CDR3 has 11 residues. The CDR3 region has the DNA TGTGCCAGCAGTGAACGAGAGACCCAGTACTTC. Translated, it gives CASSERETQYF.

The chain links TRBV19 to TRBJ2-7, with 11 bases that match TRBD2. V was pared by 6 bases and J by 0 bases, with 7 bases of the junction left unmatched. Germline lookup yields CDR1 LNHDA and CDR2 SQIVND (reference sequence). CDR3 length equals 16 residues. In nucleotides, the CDR3 is TGTGCCAGTAGCCTGACGCTAGCGGGAGGCTCCTACGAGCAGTACTTC. It specifies CASSLTLAGGSYEQYF.

This chain uses TRBV6-6 with TRBJ2-7; D is undetermined. The germline V gene has CDR1 MNHNY and CDR2 SVGAGI (reference sequence). V was trimmed by 6 bases and J by 0 bases, leaving 15 bases between them. This CDR3 comprises 15 residues. The CDR3 DNA reads TGTGCCAGCAGCGCCGAGAGGTTCAACTCCTACGAGCAGTACTTC. It translates to CASSAERFNSYEQYF.

The rearrangement joins TRBV27 to TRBJ1-5, with no clear D. This CDR3 comprises 15 residues. The ends were cut back, 3 bases at V and 1 base at J, with 10 bases in the middle. CDR1 is MNHEY and CDR2 is SMNVEV in the germline V gene (reference sequence). Here the CDR3 DNA reads TGTGCCAGCAGTTTCCGGGGTGACAGCAATCAGCCCCAGCATTTT. This sequence encodes CASSFRGDSNQPQHF.

The chain uses TRBV5-6 and TRBJ2-3; 10 bases align to TRBD2. From germline, CDR1 is SGHDT and CDR2 YYEEEE. V lost 0 bases to trimming and J lost 2 bases; unmatched junction nucleotides: 3. This CDR3 region has 16 residues. The CDR3 bases are TGTGCCAGCAGCTTGGCACTAGCGGGATACACAGATACGCAGTATTTT. Its translation: CASSLALAGYTDTQYF.

This chain links TRBV6-1 with TRBJ1-5; TRBD1 is a possible D gene (5 bases). Germline values: CDR1 MNHNS, CDR2 SASEGT. The CDR3 covers 21 residues. Deletions cut 1 base from V and 2 bases from J, with 27 bases between. CDR3 coding DNA: TGTGCCAGCAGTGAAGGTTTTTCACAGGAGCTAACCCAGATCGGCAATCAGCCCCAGCATTTT. Its protein is CASSEGFSQELTQIGNQPQHF.

The chain is built from TRBV7-2 and TRBJ1-1; D gene uncertain. Trimming shortened V by 1 base and J by 1 base, and 10 bases separated the two germline ends. The CDR3 contains 15 residues. Germline V gene data show CDR1 as SGHTA and CDR2 as FQGNSA. For the CDR3, the DNA is TGTGCCAGCAGCTTAGGTTTCAGGCCGAACACTGAAGCTTTCTTT. Translating gives CASSLGFRPNTEAFF.

This clone was detected only once. V gene TRBV6-5 combines with J gene TRBJ2-3; 7 nucleotides line up with TRBD2. CDR1 is MNHEY, CDR2 SVGAGI, per germline. J was trimmed by 2 bases and V by 6 bases; bases with no gene match: 8. The CDR3 is 15 amino acids. The CDR3 is CASRSSLAVTDTQYF. In DNA form, the CDR3 reads TGTGCCAGCAGATCCTCGCTAGCGGTCACAGATACGCAGTATTTT.

This clone turned up a few times. This chain uses TRBV18 with TRBJ1-1; 7 nucleotides match TRBD1. The V gene's germline CDR1 is KGHSH and CDR2 LQKENI. Losses at the gene ends were 6 bases for V and 3 bases for J; bases not matched to a gene: 4. This CDR3 has 13 residues. The CDR3 nucleotides read TGTGCCAGCTCCACCACAGGGGACACTGAAGCTTTCTTT. Protein: CASSTTGDTEAFF. Supplemented by reference TRBV18 and TRBJ1-1, the full variable domain reads NAGVMQNPRHLVRRRGQEARLRCSPMKGHSHVYWYRQLPEEGLKFMVYLQKENIIDESGMPKERFSAEFPKEGPSILRIQQVVRGDSAAYFCASSTTGDTEAFFGQGTRLTVV.

The chain joins TRBV28 to TRBJ2-3; 9 positions match TRBD1. With 2 bases clipped from V and 3 bases from J, the junction kept 3 bases outside the gene matches. The V gene's germline CDR1 is MDHEN and CDR2 SYDVKM. This CDR3 is 15 amino acids long. CDR3 sequence: CASSLRQGVTDTQYF. CDR3 coding DNA: TGTGCCAGCAGTTTAAGACAGGGGGTAACAGATACGCAGTATTTT. The whole variable domain, remainder taken from reference TRBV28 and TRBJ2-3, is DVKVTQSSRYLVKRTGEKVFLECVQDMDHENMFWYRQDPGLGLRLIYFSYDVKMKEKGDIPEGYSVSREKKERFSLILESASTNQTSMYLCASSLRQGVTDTQYFGPGTRLTVL.

The chain carries TRBV5-1 and TRBJ2-1; D gene uncertain. V was trimmed by 0 bases and J by 0 bases, leaving 4 bases between them. CDR1 and CDR2 from the germline V gene are SGHRS and YFSETQ. There are 14 residues in the CDR3. CDR3 nucleotides: TGCGCCAGCAGCTTGGTTAGCTCCTACAATGAGCAGTTCTTC. Protein: CASSLVSSYNEQFF.

The V and J genes are TRBV9 and TRBJ2-1; D call uncertain. V dropped 1 base and J dropped 1 base, with 15 bases sitting between them. CDR3 length equals 17 residues. In germline, CDR1 is SGDLS, CDR2 YYNGEE. The CDR3, as DNA: TGTGCCAGCAGCGTAATAGGCGGCTCTATTTCCTACAATGAGCAGTTCTTC. Its protein is CASSVIGGSISYNEQFF.

The chain combines TRBV28 with TRBJ2-7; maybe TRBD1 (6 bases). Trimming stripped 5 bases from V and 5 bases from J, with 16 bases between. There are 14 residues in the CDR3. CDR1 and CDR2 (germline): MDHEN, SYDVKM. The CDR3 DNA is TGTGCCAGCAGTCTGAACAGGGTGGGCCACGAGCAGTACTTC. It translates to CASSLNRVGHEQYF. The full variable domain, in which reference TRBV28 and TRBJ2-7 provide the parts outside the CDR3, is DVKVTQSSRYLVKRTGEKVFLECVQDMDHENMFWYRQDPGLGLRLIYFSYDVKMKEKGDIPEGYSVSREKKERFSLILESASTNQTSMYLCASSLNRVGHEQYFGPGTRLTVT.